This T cell receptor beta chain was recovered during a study of cytomegalovirus exposure and HLA in healthy donors. Overall study context: Within the Caucasian-associated ancestry cluster were around 81% of the roughly 380 genotyped donors.

V dropped 3 bases and J dropped 0 bases, with 20 bases sitting between them. The CDR3 spans 18 residues. The germline V gene encodes CDR1 KGHSH and CDR2 LQKENI. Regarding this clone: What it binds is unknown.

The PCR contained 60 Vbeta and 13 Jbeta primers. Some clones are missing from TCRdb's copy, which holds only in-frame ones; the method was immunoSEQ multiplex PCR. This sample has roughly 190,000 clones, with around 62% found just once. Findings of the study overall: What a later analysis reportedly showed was that an Asian-associated ancestry cluster had fewer N-insertions than the roughly 700-donor mean. Reports state that TCR beta sequences accurately predicted most subjects' HLA-A and HLA-B alleles.

This TCR was recovered from a man aged 35 to 55 in good health and CMV-seronegative. The chain is built from TRBV18 and TRBJ1-1; a weak D match, TRBD1 (6 bases). The sequencing sample was made of PBMCs. The CDR3 bases are TGTGCCAGCTCACCTCTCACAGGGATGGAGTCCCTGAACACTGAAGCTTTCTTT. Its translation is CASSPLTGMESLNTEAFF. Full variable domain (outside the CDR3, taken from reference TRBV18 and TRBJ1-1): NAGVMQNPRHLVRRRGQEARLRCSPMKGHSHVYWYRQLPEEGLKFMVYLQKENIIDESGMPKERFSAEFPKEGPSILRIQQVVRGDSAAYFCASSPLTGMESLNTEAFFGQGTRLTVV.